The sequence of this TCR beta chain was determined in a study of OX40 agonist ivuxolimab in advanced cancers. Study in general: An anti-OX40 (CD134) antibody with agonistic activity, ivuxolimab, was administered to patients. Age averaged around 60 years (range about 20 to 80), and approximately 80% were male.

CDR1 and CDR2 from the germline V gene are ENHRY and SYGVKD. This CDR3 comprises 14 residues. The V end was cut by 4 bases, the J end by 1 base, with 5 bases between. Some clones are missing from TCRdb's copy, which holds only in-frame ones; the method was immunoSEQ multiplex PCR. The sample lists roughly 73,000 clones, 85% to 90% occurring once. A note on this clone: Its specificity is not known.

Overall study results and limits: CD8+ T cells showed, on average, more clonal expansion than CD4+ cells. Antigens targeted by the expanded peripheral T cells were not determined.

The sequence was collected from an adult with an advanced solid tumor such as melanoma, head and neck, liver or kidney cancer. V is TRBV10-3 and J is TRBJ2-6, with D maybe TRBD2 (5 bases). This sample comprised CD4+ or CD8+ T cells sorted from blood, obtained in a trial of the OX40 agonist ivuxolimab. The CDR3 DNA reads TGTGCCATCAGTGCGGGATCTGGGGCCAACGTCCTGACTTTC. Protein sequence: CAISAGSGANVLTF.